Listed here are 7 T cell receptor beta chains from one sample, sequenced in a study of cytomegalovirus exposure and HLA in healthy donors (dated 2017 in TCRdb). Receptor libraries were prepared by the immunoSEQ multiplex PCR assay. Here the immuneACCESS table is served through TCRdb, limited to in-frame sequences with V and J called. Missing clones are a known gap in these copies; in checked studies unresolved V genes cover under half, and the rest lacks a known reason. This sample is represented by 70,000 to 80,000 clones; over 85% of them were singletons. The top ten constitute 2% to 2.5% of the sample. Input material: PBMCs. The receptors derive from a woman aged 18-29 years in good health and CMV-seronegative.

J is TRBJ2-3 and V is TRBV10-3; the D gene is possibly TRBD1 (6 bases). The CDR3 spans 15 residues. Trimming removed 1 base from V and 0 bases from J, with 8 bases in between. CDR1 ENHRY and CDR2 SYGVKD come from the germline V gene. The CDR3 is CAISEWTASTDTQYF. The CDR3 DNA reads TGTGCCATCAGTGAGTGGACAGCTAGCACAGATACGCAGTATTTT.

This clone was detected only once. The DNA for the CDR3 is TGTGCCAGCAGCTTAGCCCTAAGTGACACTGAAGCTTTCTTT. Protein: CASSLALSDTEAFF. V usage is TRBV7-6 and J usage is TRBJ1-1, with D hard to call. The germline CDR1 and CDR2 sequences are SGHVS and FNYEAQ. The V end was cut by 0 bases, the J end by 3 bases, with 8 bases between. The CDR3 runs 14 residues. Filled out from reference TRBV7-6 and TRBJ1-1, the complete variable domain reads GAGVSQSPRYKVTKRGQDVALRCDPISGHVSLYWYRQALGQGPEFLTYFNYEAQQDKSGLPNDRFSAERPEGSISTLTIQRTEQRDSAMYRCASSLALSDTEAFFGQGTRLTVV.

This rearrangement joins TRBV4-1 to TRBJ1-4; D possibly corresponds to TRBD1 (5 bases). Looked up from germline, CDR1 is MGHRA and CDR2 is YSYEKL. The germline V and J ends were trimmed by 3 bases and 6 bases, with 14 bases remaining between them. The CDR3 is 15 residues long. DNA of the CDR3: TGCGCCAGCAGCCAGTGGGGGGGGAGGGATGAAAAACTGTTTTTT. It is translated as CASSQWGGRDEKLFF.

The table lists this clone with a count of one. J is TRBJ2-1 and V is TRBV28; 11 bases line up with TRBD2. The CDR3 spans 18 residues. CDR1 and CDR2 from the germline V gene are MDHEN and SYDVKM. J was trimmed by 3 bases and V by 1 base; bases with no gene match: 8. The DNA for the CDR3 is TGTGCCAGCAGTTTATTATCACTAGCGGGAGATTTCTACAATGAGCAGTTCTTC. It yields the protein CASSLLSLAGDFYNEQFF.

The chain links TRBV19 to TRBJ2-7; 8 bases are a match to TRBD1. Trimming at V came to 5 bases and at J to 3 bases, leaving 12 bases not matched to a gene. This CDR3 comprises 16 residues. Germline V gene sequence: CDR1 LNHDA, CDR2 SQIVND (reference sequence). For the CDR3, the DNA is TGTGCCAGTAGTCCCACCCCCGGGACAGGAGGCTACGAGCAGTACTTC. Its protein is CASSPTPGTGGYEQYF.

The chain joins TRBV5-6 to TRBJ2-5; 7 nucleotides align to TRBD2. This CDR3 contains 17 residues. V lost 1 base, J lost 2 bases, and 11 bases stayed unmatched. The germline V gene encodes CDR1 SGHDT and CDR2 YYEEEE. The CDR3 sequence: CASSLFLSGETQETQYF. In DNA form, the CDR3 reads TGTGCCAGCAGCTTGTTTTTAAGCGGGGAGACACAAGAGACCCAGTACTTC.

The chain couples TRBV11-3 to TRBJ2-3, with TRBD2 identical over 11 bases. Germline assignment: CDR1 SGHNT and CDR2 YENEEA. With V trimmed by 5 bases and J by 0 bases, 4 bases remained unmatched. This CDR3 has 16 residues. CDR3 bases: TGTGCCAGCAGCCCGCGGACTAGCGGGAGCACAGATACGCAGTATTTT. This sequence encodes CASSPRTSGSTDTQYF.